This TCR beta chain was recorded in a study of shared clonotypes between healthy human individuals. Assay execution took place at the deep level. Here immunoSEQ multiplex PCR was the method, and the copy in TCRdb shows in-frame clones only, minus some. The top ten hold approximately 0.13% of the sample, which has a few million clones, 95% seen once. Germline V lookup: CDR1 SGHTA, CDR2 FQGNSA. V lost 0 bases, J lost 0 bases, and 27 bases lay in between. This CDR3 spans 22 amino acids. Everyone who donated was a Caucasian adult who lived in Nashville, Tennessee. The receptor's source is a man younger than 35 in good health. This rearrangement joins TRBV7-2 to TRBJ2-1; D possibly corresponds to TRBD1 (6 bases). Specimen: naive CD4+ T cells sorted from blood. Sample subset: CD45RA+ positively selected. The CDR3, as DNA: TGTGCCAGCAGCTTAGCTGTCCCCTTTCAGACAGGCCCTTCAGACTCCTACAATGAGCAGTTCTTC. As protein: CASSLAVPFQTGPSDSYNEQFF.